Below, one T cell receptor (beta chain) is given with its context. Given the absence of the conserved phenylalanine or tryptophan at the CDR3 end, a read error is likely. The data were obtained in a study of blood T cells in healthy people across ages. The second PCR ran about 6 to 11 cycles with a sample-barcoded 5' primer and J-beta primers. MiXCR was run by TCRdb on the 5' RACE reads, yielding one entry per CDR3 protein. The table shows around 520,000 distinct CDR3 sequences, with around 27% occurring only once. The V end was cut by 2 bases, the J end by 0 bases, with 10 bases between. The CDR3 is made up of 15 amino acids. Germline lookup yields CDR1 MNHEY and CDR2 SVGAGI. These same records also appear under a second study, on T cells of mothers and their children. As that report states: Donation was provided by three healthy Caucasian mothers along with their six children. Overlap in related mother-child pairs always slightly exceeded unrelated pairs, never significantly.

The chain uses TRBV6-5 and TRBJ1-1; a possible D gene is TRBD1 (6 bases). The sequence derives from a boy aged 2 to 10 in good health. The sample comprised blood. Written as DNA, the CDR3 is TGTGCCAGCAGTTACGCTGGACAGATGAACACTGAAGCTTTCCTT. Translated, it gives CASSYAGQMNTEAFL.